This is a list of T cell receptor beta chains from one sample in a study of T cells in Graves' hyperthyroidism and ophthalmopathy. Using its own MiXCR run on the multiplex PCR reads, TCRdb lists one record per CDR3 protein. The sample lists 350,000 to 450,000 distinct CDR3 sequences, about a sixth occurring once. Sequenced: blood. The receptors derive from a woman in her twenties or thirties with Graves' hyperthyroidism that later progressed to Graves' ophthalmopathy. Both conserved end residues are part of each CDR3. D genes are given only for firm matches. Not all rows give a size; the values are once, few, many and, for expanded clones, a class.

V	J	size	D	DNA	CDR3
TRBV11-1	TRBJ2-5	.	TRBD1	TGCGCCAGCAGCTGGCCCGGACAGGGGGCCCAAGAGACCCAGTACTTC	CASSWPGQGAQETQYF
TRBV18	TRBJ1-1	.	TRBD1	TGTGCCAGCTCACCGGGTGAGGACAGGGCGGCTGAAGCTTTCTTT	CASSPGEDRAAEAFF
TRBV28	TRBJ2-3	medium-sized	TRBD2	TGTGCCAGCAGTCTTACCGGACTAGCGGTAACAGATACGCAGTATTTT	CASSLTGLAVTDTQYF
TRBV4-1	TRBJ2-5	.	.	TGCGCCAGCAGCCAATGGGGACTGGGGGAAGAGACCCAGTACTTC	CASSQWGLGEETQYF
TRBV28	TRBJ1-1	many	.	TGTGCCAGCAGTTTAACCCAGGGTAACACTGAAGCTTTCTTT	CASSLTQGNTEAFF
TRBV12-3/TRBV12-4	TRBJ1-5	many	.	TGTGCCAGCAGTTCGCCTACTCAGCCCCAGCATTTT	CASSSPTQPQHF
TRBV14	TRBJ2-5	many	TRBD2	TGTGCCAGCAGCCTCCTCGGACTAGCGGATCAAGAGACCCAGTACTTC	CASSLLGLADQETQYF
TRBV5-6	TRBJ2-7	many	TRBD1	TGTGCCAGCAGCCCTGCTGGGACAGGGAAGGGTTACGAGCAGTACTTC	CASSPAGTGKGYEQYF
TRBV28	TRBJ1-2	.	.	TGTGCCAGCAGACCCCACGGGGATTATGGCTACACCTTC	CASRPHGDYGYTF
TRBV2	TRBJ1-4	.	.	TGTGCCAGCAGTGTTGTTTCAGGGGAGAGTGAAAAACTGTTTTTT	CASSVVSGESEKLFF
TRBV3-1	TRBJ1-1	.	.	TGTGCCAGCAGCCAAGGGGCCCAAGCTTTCTTT	CASSQGAQAFF
TRBV5-5	TRBJ2-5	many	TRBD1	TGTGCCAGCAGGACAACCACGGGACAGGGGCGAGAGACCCAGTACTTC	CASRTTTGQGRETQYF